Given below is one T cell receptor (beta chain) in context. Sequenced by immunoSEQ multiplex PCR; TCRdb stores in-frame clones only, minus some. In the table there are some 260,000 clones, around 90% of which are singletons. This specimen comes from a study of blood T cell repertoires in COVID-19. Overall study context: Sources were T cells, B-cell-depleted T cells, or PBMCs; the material itself was cDNA or gDNA.

The clonotype comes from a man older than 75 with acute or convalescent COVID-19. The specimen was peripheral blood.

The CDR3: CASSQESGDTQYF. In DNA form, the CDR3 reads TGCGCCAGCAGCCAAGAGTCGGGGGATACGCAGTATTTT. This chain joins TRBV4-3 and TRBJ2-3; tentatively, D is TRBD2 (5 bases). Germline assignment: CDR1 LGHNA and CDR2 YSLEER. Trimming shortened V by 0 bases and J by 6 bases, and 7 bases separated the two germline ends. The CDR3 length is 13 residues.